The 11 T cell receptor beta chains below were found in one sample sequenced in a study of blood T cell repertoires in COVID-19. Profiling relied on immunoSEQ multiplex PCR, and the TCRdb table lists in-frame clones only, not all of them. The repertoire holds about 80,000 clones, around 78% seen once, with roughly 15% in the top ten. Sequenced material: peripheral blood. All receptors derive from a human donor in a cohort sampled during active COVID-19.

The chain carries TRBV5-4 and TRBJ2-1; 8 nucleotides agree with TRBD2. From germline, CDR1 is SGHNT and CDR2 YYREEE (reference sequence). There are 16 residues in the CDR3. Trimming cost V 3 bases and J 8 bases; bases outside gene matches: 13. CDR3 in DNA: TGTGCCAGCAGCTCTATTGGGTCGCGGGGGGCTCATGAGCAGTTCTTC. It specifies CASSSIGSRGAHEQFF.

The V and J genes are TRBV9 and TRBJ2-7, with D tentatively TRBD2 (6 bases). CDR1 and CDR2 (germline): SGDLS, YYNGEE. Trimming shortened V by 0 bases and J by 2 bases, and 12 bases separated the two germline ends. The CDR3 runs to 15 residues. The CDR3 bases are TGTGCCAGCAGCGTAGATCGGGGGATACCCTACGAGCAGTACTTC. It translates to CASSVDRGIPYEQYF.

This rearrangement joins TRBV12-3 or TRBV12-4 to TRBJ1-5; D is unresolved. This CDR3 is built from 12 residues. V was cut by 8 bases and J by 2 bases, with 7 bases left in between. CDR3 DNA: TGTGCCAGCCGTGAGGGCAATCAGCCCCAGCATTTT. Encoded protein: CASREGNQPQHF.

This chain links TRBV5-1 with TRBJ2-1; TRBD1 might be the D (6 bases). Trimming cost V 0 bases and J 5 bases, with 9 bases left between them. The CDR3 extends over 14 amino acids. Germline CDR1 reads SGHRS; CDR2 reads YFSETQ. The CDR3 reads CASSLVPGDNEQFF. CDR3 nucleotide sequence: TGCGCCAGCAGCTTGGTGCCAGGGGACAATGAGCAGTTCTTC.

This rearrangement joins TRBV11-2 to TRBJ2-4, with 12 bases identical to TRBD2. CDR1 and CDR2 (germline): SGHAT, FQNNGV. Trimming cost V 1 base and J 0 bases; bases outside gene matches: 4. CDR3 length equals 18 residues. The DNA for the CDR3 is TGTGCCAGCAGCTTAGGGGCTAGCGGGGGGGTAGCCAAAAACATTCAGTACTTC. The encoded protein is CASSLGASGGVAKNIQYF.

CDR3 sequence: CAWSTPWGQGVVDGYTF. The DNA for the CDR3 is TGTGCCTGGAGTACTCCGTGGGGACAGGGGGTCGTGGATGGCTACACCTTC. The V gene is TRBV30, the J gene TRBJ1-2; 11 nucleotides line up with TRBD1. Germline V gene sequence: CDR1 GTSNPN, CDR2 SVGIG (reference sequence). With 2 bases clipped from V and 6 bases from J, the junction kept 14 bases outside the gene matches. The CDR3 totals 17 residues.

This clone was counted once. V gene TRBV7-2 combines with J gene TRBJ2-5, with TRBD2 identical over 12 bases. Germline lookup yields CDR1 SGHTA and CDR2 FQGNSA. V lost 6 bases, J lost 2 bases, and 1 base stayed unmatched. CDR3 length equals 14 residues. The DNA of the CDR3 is TGTGCCAGCAGTGGACTAGCGGGACAAGAGACCCAGTACTTC. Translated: CASSGLAGQETQYF.

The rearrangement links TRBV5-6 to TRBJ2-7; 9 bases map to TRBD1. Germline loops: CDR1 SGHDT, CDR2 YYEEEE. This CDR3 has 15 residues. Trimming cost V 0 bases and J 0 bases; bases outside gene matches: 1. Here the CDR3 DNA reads TGTGCCAGCAGCTTGGCGGGACAGGGCTCCTACGAGCAGTACGTC. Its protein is CASSLAGQGSYEQYV.

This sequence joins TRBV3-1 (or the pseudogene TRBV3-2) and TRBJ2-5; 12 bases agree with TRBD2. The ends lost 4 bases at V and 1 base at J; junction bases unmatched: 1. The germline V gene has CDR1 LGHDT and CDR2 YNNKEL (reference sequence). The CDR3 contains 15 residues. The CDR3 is CASSRTSGAQETQYF. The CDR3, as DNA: TGTGCCAGCAGCCGGACTAGCGGGGCCCAAGAGACCCAGTACTTC.

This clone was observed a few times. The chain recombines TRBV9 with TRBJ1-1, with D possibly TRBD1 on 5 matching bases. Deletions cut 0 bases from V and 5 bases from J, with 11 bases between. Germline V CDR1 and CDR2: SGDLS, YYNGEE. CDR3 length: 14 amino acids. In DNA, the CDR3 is TGTGCCAGCAGCGTAGGGGGCATTAGAACTGAAGCTTTCTTT. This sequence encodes CASSVGGIRTEAFF.

The CDR3 coding sequence is TGCGCCAGCAGCCAGTGGGAGAGGGATTACACTGAAGCTTTCTTT. Translation gives CASSQWERDYTEAFF. The V gene is TRBV4-1, the J gene TRBJ1-1; D remains ambiguous. In germline, CDR1 is MGHRA, CDR2 YSYEKL. The V and J ends lost 3 bases and 3 bases respectively, with 14 bases between them. The CDR3 is 15 residues long.